The 28 T cell receptor beta chains given below trace back to one sample, sequenced in a study of blood T cells in healthy people across ages. Using a J-beta primer mix together with a sample-barcoded 5' primer, a second PCR was run for roughly 7 to 12 cycles. A single record per CDR3 protein comes from TCRdb applying MiXCR to the 5' RACE reads. Here the sample spans some 1.1 million distinct CDR3 sequences, more than 30% being singletons. The specimen sequenced was blood. These receptors were collected from a man aged 18 to 29 in good health.

The chain has TRBV11-2 and TRBJ2-2; a possible D gene is TRBD1 (6 bases). The CDR3 is made up of 17 amino acids. V lost 1 base and J lost 0, with 12 bases in between. Germline CDR1 SGHAT, CDR2 FQNNGV. CDR3 region: CASSLAEGHSNTGELFF. Here the CDR3 DNA reads TGTGCCAGCAGCTTAGCCGAGGGACACTCGAACACCGGGGAGCTGTTTTTT.

This sequence joins TRBV6-6 and TRBJ2-5; tentatively, D is TRBD1 or TRBD2 (6 bases each). Per germline, CDR1 MNHNY and CDR2 SVGAGI (reference sequence). Trimming took off 5 bases at V and 11 bases at J, with 21 bases between the two ends. The CDR3 has 14 residues. The CDR3 nucleotides read TGTGCCAGCAGTAGGGGGGCGGGTAGGGATGAGCAGTACTTC. Its translation is CASSRGAGRDEQYF.

Notes on this clonotype: A much more abundant neighbour one base away suggests this may be a read error. The rearrangement joins TRBV9 to TRBJ2-7; the match to TRBD2 covers 7 bases. Germline V gives CDR1 SGDLS, CDR2 YYNGEE. The CDR3 totals 15 residues. The CDR3 sequence: CASSVVSGPSYVQYF. CDR3 DNA sequence: TGTGCCAGCAGCGTAGTTAGCGGGCCCTCCTACGTGCAGTACTTC.

The chain uses TRBV6-6 and TRBJ1-2; 7 nucleotides agree with TRBD1. V trimming: 6 bases; J trimming: 7 bases; junction bases outside the gene matches: 14. Germline CDR1 MNHNY, CDR2 SVGAGI (reference sequence). The CDR3 spans 15 residues. The CDR3 spells CASRSLRDRECGYTF. In DNA, the CDR3 is TGTGCCAGCAGGAGTCTTCGAGACAGGGAATGTGGCTACACCTTC.

This sequence joins TRBV5-1 and TRBJ1-1; 12 nucleotides align to TRBD1. The CDR3 spans 14 residues. With 7 bases clipped from V and 5 bases from J, the junction kept 6 bases outside the gene matches. Germline-derived CDR1 and CDR2 are SGHRS and YFSETQ. The CDR3 DNA is TGCGCCAGCGGGACAGGGGGCCAGGGAACTGAAGCTTTCTTT. Its protein is CASGTGGQGTEAFF.

V and J are TRBV10-3 and TRBJ1-3; tentative D call: TRBD1 (5 bases). Germline values: CDR1 ENHRY, CDR2 SYGVKD. Deletions cut 9 bases from V and 3 bases from J, with 15 bases between. The CDR3 loop spans 14 amino acids. The CDR3 DNA is TGTGCCATAACGGACACCCTCGATGGAAACACCATATATTTT. It translates to CAITDTLDGNTIYF.

Only a few counts were recorded for this clonotype. The chain has TRBV20-1 and TRBJ2-5; 8 bases are a match to TRBD2. The V and J ends lost 3 bases and 1 base, in that order; junction bases with no gene match: 7. Per germline, CDR1 DFQATT and CDR2 SNEGSKA (reference sequence). This CDR3 spans 15 amino acids. The CDR3 loop reads CSASVGGGTQETQYF. CDR3 DNA sequence: TGCAGTGCTAGTGTCGGGGGGGGAACCCAAGAGACCCAGTACTTC.

This clonotype appeared a few times. The J gene is TRBJ2-3, the V gene TRBV6-5; 12 bases map to TRBD2. Germline V gives CDR1 MNHEY, CDR2 SVGAGI. The CDR3 runs to 16 residues. V was pared by 4 bases and J by 6 bases, with 8 bases of the junction left unmatched. CDR3 in amino acids: CASSSATSGGWDTQYF. DNA of the CDR3: TGTGCCAGCAGTTCCGCGACTAGCGGGGGTTGGGATACGCAGTATTTT.

This clonotype was detected ten times or more. The chain carries TRBV7-2 and TRBJ2-3; unclear D gene. The V and J ends lost 5 bases and 5 bases respectively, with 8 bases between them. The length of the CDR3 is 12 residues. Germline V gives CDR1 SGHTA, CDR2 FQGNSA. DNA for the CDR3: TGTGCCAGCAGCCCCCCGGTAGATACGCAGTATTTT. It yields the protein CASSPPVDTQYF.

This sequence joins TRBV10-3 and TRBJ1-2; 11 bases fit TRBD1. After removal of 6 bases from V and 9 bases from J, the junction contained 9 bases not matched to a gene. The CDR3 runs 14 residues. CDR1 is ENHRY and CDR2 is SYGVKD in the germline V gene. The CDR3 bases are TGTGCCATCAGACCACCGGGACAGGGGGGTAGCTACACCTTC. Its translation: CAIRPPGQGGSYTF.

This clonotype was found a few times. The chain couples TRBV10-3 to TRBJ2-6, with D perhaps TRBD2 (6 bases). The CDR3 contains 19 residues. Trimming stripped 2 bases from V and 4 bases from J, with 21 bases between. The germline V gene has CDR1 ENHRY and CDR2 SYGVKD. As DNA, the CDR3 is TGTGCCATCAGTGAGGACGTGGAAGCTGGAGGGTCCGGGGCCAACGTCCTGACTTTC. Translated: CAISEDVEAGGSGANVLTF.

This clonotype occurred a few times. This chain joins TRBV20-1 and TRBJ1-5; D possibly corresponds to TRBD1 (6 bases). Germline loops: CDR1 DFQATT, CDR2 SNEGSKA (reference sequence). The CDR3 runs to 13 residues. V shed 3 bases and J shed 8 bases, with 14 bases lying between them. CDR3 DNA: TGCAGTGCTAGTAAGGGGGTTAACGAGCCCCAGCATTTT. Amino acid sequence: CSASKGVNEPQHF.

A single count supports this clonotype. J is TRBJ1-4 and V is TRBV15, with 7 bases matching TRBD1. In germline, CDR1 is LNHNV, CDR2 YYDKDF (reference sequence). V trimming: 2 bases; J trimming: 0 bases; junction bases outside the gene matches: 12. The CDR3 consists of 19 residues. CDR3 protein: CATSRRFNRGSATNEKLFF. The CDR3 region has the DNA TGTGCCACCAGCAGAAGATTCAACAGGGGTTCGGCAACTAATGAAAAACTGTTTTTT.

The chain has TRBV20-1 and TRBJ2-1, with 10 bases identical to TRBD1. The CDR3 has 14 residues. J gave up 6 bases and V 5 bases, and 7 bases lay outside the gene matches. The V gene's germline CDR1 is DFQATT and CDR2 SNEGSKA (reference sequence). The CDR3 here is CSAGGGTGANEQFF. As DNA, the CDR3 is TGCAGTGCTGGTGGTGGGACAGGGGCCAATGAGCAGTTCTTC.

The chain uses TRBV5-1 and TRBJ2-2, with D tentatively TRBD2 (6 bases). The CDR3 has 16 residues. V lost 0 bases to trimming and J lost 6 bases, with 15 bases between them. Germline V lookup: CDR1 SGHRS, CDR2 YFSETQ. The CDR3 protein is CASSLAAGSKAGELFF. The CDR3 DNA reads TGCGCCAGCAGCTTGGCGGCGGGGTCAAAGGCCGGGGAGCTGTTTTTT.

This clonotype was counted between two and nine times. The V and J genes are TRBV2 and TRBJ1-1; D possibly corresponds to TRBD1 (6 bases). Germline V gene sequence: CDR1 SNHLY, CDR2 FYNNEI. This CDR3 comprises 18 residues. V gave up 5 bases and J gave up 4 bases, with 26 bases separating them. As DNA, the CDR3 is TGTGCCAGCAGTAAAAATGGCAGGGGACGAGTATCGACCACTGAAGCTTTCTTT. Amino acid sequence: CASSKNGRGRVSTTEAFF. Filled out from reference TRBV2 and TRBJ1-1, the complete variable domain reads EPEVTQTPSHQVTQMGQEVILRCVPISNHLYFYWYRQILGQKVEFLVSFYNNEISEKSEIFDDQFSVERPDGSNFTLKIRSTKLEDSAMYFCASSKNGRGRVSTTEAFFGQGTRLTVV.

The sample holds a few counts of this clonotype. This chain joins TRBV4-2 and TRBJ2-3; the match to TRBD2 covers 10 bases. Unmatched junction bases numbered 12, after V lost 0 bases and J lost 0 bases. Germline CDR1 and CDR2: LGHNA and YNFKEQ. CDR3 length: 20 residues. CDR3 protein: CASSQDSLAGEISSTDTQYF. CDR3 bases: TGTGCCAGCAGCCAAGACAGTCTAGCGGGGGAGATTTCTAGCACAGATACGCAGTATTTT.

This clonotype was seen more than once but under ten times. This chain joins TRBV6-2 or TRBV6-3 and TRBJ2-4; D not certain. The J call could be wrong; TRBJ2-7 is a better fit for the DNA end. CDR3 length: 14 residues. Germline assignment: CDR1 MNHEY and CDR2 SVGEGT. The CDR3 nucleotides read TGTGCCAGCAGTTACTCGGGCAGAGACTACGAGCAGTACTTC. Amino acid sequence: CASSYSGRDYEQYF.

The V call is TRBV12-3 or TRBV12-4, the J call TRBJ1-5; the D gene is possibly TRBD1 (5 bases). The CDR3 spans 15 residues. The V end lost 3 bases, the J end lost 0 bases, and 9 bases lay between the germline ends. This chain's CDR3 is CASSLGLISNQPQHF. The CDR3 DNA is TGTGCCAGCAGTTTGGGACTCATTAGCAATCAGCCCCAGCATTTT.

In this sample, this clonotype turned up a few times. V and J are TRBV4-3 and TRBJ2-3; 8 bases are a match to TRBD2. This CDR3 comprises 16 residues. Germline assignment: CDR1 LGHNA and CDR2 YSLEER. With 2 bases clipped from V and 1 base from J, the junction kept 5 bases outside the gene matches. The CDR3 sequence: CASSQTLAVGTDTQYF. CDR3 nucleotides: TGCGCCAGCAGCCAAACACTAGCGGTGGGCACAGATACGCAGTATTTT.

The chain has TRBV6-6 and TRBJ1-6; 7 bases agree with TRBD1. The CDR3 loop spans 15 amino acids. The V gene end was trimmed by 2 bases and the J gene end by 7 bases; junction bases not matched to a gene: 5. Germline-derived CDR1 and CDR2 are MNHNY and SVGAGI (reference sequence). The chain's CDR3 is CASSYRQGGNSPLHF. CDR3 bases: TGTGCCAGCAGTTACCGACAGGGAGGCAATTCACCCCTCCACTTT.

This clonotype was seen a few times. This sequence joins TRBV4-3 and TRBJ1-1; possible D gene TRBD1, 5 bases. Per germline, CDR1 LGHNA and CDR2 YSLEER. Trimming left V 3 bases short and J 1 base short, with 12 bases between. The CDR3 sequence is 15 residues long. DNA for the CDR3: TGCGCCAGCAGCCATGGGGCGGGGGGGAACACTGAAGCTTTCTTT. Translated: CASSHGAGGNTEAFF.

Only a few counts were recorded for this clonotype. The chain joins TRBV4-3 to TRBJ2-1; the D gene is possibly TRBD1 (5 bases). Germline V gives CDR1 LGHNA, CDR2 YSLEER. Trimming pared 0 bases from V and 6 bases from J, leaving 18 bases between. This CDR3 has 17 amino acids. This CDR3 reads CASSQDGAGRPSNEQFF. For the CDR3, the DNA is TGCGCCAGCAGCCAAGATGGGGCAGGCCGGCCCTCCAATGAGCAGTTCTTC.

The rearrangement links TRBV4-1 to TRBJ1-2; D is unclear. The CDR3 has 14 amino acids. CDR1 is MGHRA, CDR2 YSYEKL, per germline. V lost 0 bases, J lost 1 base, and 6 bases lay in between. DNA of the CDR3: TGCGCCAGCAGCCAAGATTGGGATAACTATGGCTACACCTTC. Its translation is CASSQDWDNYGYTF.

V and J are TRBV6-2 or TRBV6-3 and TRBJ2-1, with D perhaps assigned TRBD1 or TRBD2 (5 bases each). The germline gives CDR1 MNHEY, CDR2 SVGEGT. V was shortened by 6 bases and J by 7 bases, with 19 bases between the two germline ends. The CDR3 spans 15 residues. Here the CDR3 reads CASRYPNSGGNEQFF. The DNA for the CDR3 is TGTGCCAGCAGGTACCCGAATAGTGGGGGAAATGAGCAGTTCTTC.

The J gene is TRBJ2-4, the V gene TRBV7-2; a weak D match, TRBD1 (6 bases). Germline V gene lookup returns CDR1 SGHTA and CDR2 FQGNSA. The CDR3 covers 14 residues. With 4 bases removed from V and 4 bases from J, the gap between germline ends came to 11 bases. CDR3 residues: CASSSRQGKNIQYF. CDR3 coding DNA: TGTGCCAGCAGCTCAAGGCAGGGGAAAAACATTCAGTACTTC.

This chain joins TRBV2 and TRBJ1-4; perhaps TRBD1 as D (5 bases). Germline CDR1 is SNHLY and CDR2 is FYNNEI. Trimming pared 6 bases from V and 5 bases from J, leaving 16 bases between. The length of the CDR3 is 15 residues. CDR3 DNA sequence: TGTGCCAGCAGAACCATTGGGGGAGCCAATGAAAAACTGTTTTTT. Translation gives CASRTIGGANEKLFF.

The chain is built from TRBV5-1 and TRBJ1-1, with 8 positions matching TRBD1. Germline values: CDR1 SGHRS, CDR2 YFSETQ. CDR3 length equals 15 residues. V was clipped by 4 bases and J by 0 bases; unmatched bases: 5. The CDR3 loop is CASSRQGRMNTEAFF. The CDR3 region has the DNA TGCGCCAGCAGCCGACAGGGGCGCATGAACACTGAAGCTTTCTTT.